A single sample is the source of the 8 T cell receptor beta chains below, sequenced in a study of blood T cell repertoires in COVID-19. TCRdb's table, derived via immunoSEQ multiplex PCR, lists solely in-frame clones and lacks some. The sample consists of about 150,000 clones, roughly 80% of them appearing once. Sequencing used peripheral blood. Every receptor here comes from a man between 65 and 80 years old with acute or convalescent COVID-19.

The rearrangement joins TRBV5-1 to TRBJ2-1; 7 bases match TRBD2. Germline CDR1 is SGHRS and CDR2 is YFSETQ. The CDR3 extends over 16 amino acids. After removal of 3 bases from V and 5 bases from J, the junction contained 11 bases not matched to a gene. The CDR3 bases are TGCGCCAGCAGCTGGATTCCTAGCGGAAGTGACAATGAGCAGTTCTTC. Protein product: CASSWIPSGSDNEQFF. Combining the CDR3 with reference TRBV5-1 and TRBJ2-1 gives the whole variable domain KAGVTQTPRYLIKTRGQQVTLSCSPISGHRSVSWYQQTPGQGLQFLFEYFSETQRNKGNFPGRFSGRQFSNSRSEMNVSTLELGDSALYLCASSWIPSGSDNEQFFGPGTRLTVL.

DNA for the CDR3: TGTGCCAGCTCATTAGGGGGACTAGCGGCCTCCTACGAGCAGTACTTC. It specifies CASSLGGLAASYEQYF. The chain combines TRBV18 with TRBJ2-7, with TRBD2 matching over 11 bases. The J segment lost 0 bases and the V segment lost 5 bases, leaving 6 bases of the junction unmatched. CDR3 length equals 16 residues. Looked up from germline, CDR1 is KGHSH and CDR2 is LQKENI.

The chain is built from TRBV6-5 and TRBJ2-1; D perhaps matches TRBD2 (6 bases). Germline V CDR1 and CDR2: MNHEY, SVGAGI. With 5 bases removed from V and 1 base from J, the gap between germline ends came to 12 bases. CDR3 length: 15 residues. The CDR3 DNA reads TGTGCCAGCAGTCCCCTAGCGCCATCCTACAATGAGCAGTTCTTC. Its translation: CASSPLAPSYNEQFF.

This chain uses TRBV14 with TRBJ2-3, with D possibly being TRBD2 (5 bases). Germline loops: CDR1 SGHDN, CDR2 FVKESK. CDR3 size: 17 residues. Trimming cost V 1 base and J 4 bases, with 18 bases left between them. This chain's CDR3 is CASSQAVGVVGADTQYF. The CDR3 DNA reads TGTGCCAGCAGCCAAGCGGTGGGAGTGGTCGGTGCAGATACGCAGTATTTT.

This clone was found once. The chain is built from TRBV5-4 and TRBJ1-5; maybe TRBD1 (5 bases). The CDR3 loop spans 14 amino acids. CDR1 is SGHNT and CDR2 is YYREEE in the germline V gene (reference sequence). Trimming took 3 bases from V and 4 from J, leaving 11 bases between them. In DNA form, the CDR3 reads TGTGCCAGCAGCTCGGGACTGTCGAATCAGCCCCAGCATTTT. Translated: CASSSGLSNQPQHF. The whole variable domain, filled in from reference TRBV5-4 and TRBJ1-5, reads ETGVTQSPTHLIKTRGQQVTLRCSSQSGHNTVSWYQQALGQGPQFIFQYYREEENGRGNFPPRFSGLQFPNYSSELNVNALELDDSALYLCASSSGLSNQPQHFGDGTRLSIL.

The chain links TRBV5-1 to TRBJ2-2, with 9 nucleotides matching TRBD2. The CDR3 is made up of 16 amino acids. Losses at the gene ends were 4 bases for V and 3 bases for J; bases not matched to a gene: 7. CDR1 SGHRS and CDR2 YFSETQ come from the germline V gene. The CDR3 region is CASSPGLATHTGELFF. CDR3 nucleotides: TGCGCCAGCAGCCCTGGACTAGCGACCCACACCGGGGAGCTGTTTTTT.

This chain uses TRBV5-8 with TRBJ2-3; D remains unclear. CDR3 length equals 16 residues. Trimming removed 0 bases from V and 2 bases from J, with 13 bases in between. The V gene's germline CDR1 is SGHTS and CDR2 YDEGEE. The CDR3 DNA reads TGTGCCAGCAGCTTGGGCAGGAACACACACACAGATACGCAGTATTTT. It yields the protein CASSLGRNTHTDTQYF.

The CDR3 spells CASPSDRLAF. The CDR3 coding sequence is TGTGCCAGCCCGTCCGACAGGTTAGCCTTC. The chain combines TRBV21-1 with TRBJ1-2; the D call in the table, TRBD1, was not verified against the DNA. TRBV21-1 is given as a pseudogene. This CDR3 region has 10 residues.